The next 27 T cell receptor beta chains were all read from a single sample in a study of T cells after yellow fever vaccination. Using its own MiXCR run on the 5' RACE reads, TCRdb lists one record per CDR3 protein. This repertoire shows 450,000 to 600,000 distinct CDR3 sequences, around a sixth found once; its top ten account for around a sixth. The sequenced sample was PBMCs, obtained less than 6 days after the first yellow fever vaccination. Receptor source: a man younger than 30 who received the YFV17D yellow fever vaccine.

This clonotype was seen a handful of times. V is TRBV19 and J is TRBJ2-5; D uncertain. Trimming left V 5 bases short and J 0 bases short, with 13 bases between. The length of the CDR3 is 15 residues. The V gene's germline CDR1 is LNHDA and CDR2 SQIVND (reference sequence). The CDR3 reads CASSQHRGHQETQYF. The CDR3, as DNA: TGTGCCAGTAGTCAACATCGCGGACACCAAGAGACCCAGTACTTC.

This clonotype showed up just a few times. The genes are TRBV2 and TRBJ1-2; the D gene is possibly TRBD1 (5 bases). Germline-derived CDR1 and CDR2 are SNHLY and FYNNEI. The CDR3 runs 11 residues. Written as DNA, the CDR3 is TGTGCGGCGGGGCAGAACTATGGCTACACCTTC. Its protein is CAAGQNYGYTF.

This clonotype was seen at least ten times. The rearrangement links TRBV5-1 to TRBJ1-1; TRBD1 matches at 8 bases. This CDR3 comprises 14 residues. Losses at the gene ends were 2 bases for V and 5 bases for J; bases not matched to a gene: 5. The germline V gene encodes CDR1 SGHRS and CDR2 YFSETQ. The CDR3 region is CASSFMTGATEAFF. The CDR3 DNA reads TGCGCCAGCAGCTTTATGACAGGGGCTACTGAAGCTTTCTTT.

This sequence joins TRBV6-5 and TRBJ1-1, with 10 bases lining up with TRBD1. V shed 8 bases, J shed 3 bases, and the junction held 0 bases outside the gene matches. In germline, CDR1 is MNHEY, CDR2 SVGAGI. CDR3 length equals 12 residues. The CDR3 protein is CASGQGDTEAFF. The CDR3 DNA follows: TGTGCCAGCGGACAGGGGGACACTGAAGCTTTCTTT.

This clonotype was seen more than once but under ten times. The V and J genes are TRBV6-5 and TRBJ2-7; possibly TRBD1 or TRBD2 for D (5 bases each). Germline V CDR1 and CDR2: MNHEY, SVGAGI. The CDR3 is 16 residues long. Deletions cut 2 bases from V and 0 bases from J, with 14 bases between. In DNA form, the CDR3 reads TGTGCCAGCAGTTACGATACCGGGACGGTCTCCTACGAGCAGTACTTC. This translates into CASSYDTGTVSYEQYF.

The chain is built from TRBV12-3 or TRBV12-4 and TRBJ2-1, with D hard to call. The CDR3 is 17 amino acids. The CDR3 spells CTLSLRRTLRPDNEQFF. The CDR3 bases are TGTACCCTCAGTTTACGTAGGACCCTGAGGCCCGACAATGAGCAGTTCTTC.

The table lists this clonotype with a few counts. The chain couples TRBV19 to TRBJ2-5; a possible D gene is TRBD1 (6 bases). V lost 3 bases and J lost 1, with 12 bases in between. The CDR3 extends over 15 amino acids. The germline CDR1 and CDR2 sequences are LNHDA and SQIVND (reference sequence). CDR3 sequence: CASSIGQLPQETQYF. CDR3 bases: TGTGCCAGTAGTATCGGACAGCTACCCCAAGAGACCCAGTACTTC.

Only a few counts were recorded for this clonotype. The rearrangement links TRBV6-1 to TRBJ1-3; maybe TRBD1 (5 bases). The V end lost 6 bases, the J end lost 0 bases, and 9 bases lay between the germline ends. This CDR3 has 14 residues. Germline CDR1 reads MNHNS; CDR2 reads SASEGT. In DNA, the CDR3 is TGTGCCAGCAGATCAGGGTCCTCTGGAAACACCATATATTTT. Encoded protein: CASRSGSSGNTIYF.

This clonotype was seen a handful of times. The V gene is TRBV24-1, the J gene TRBJ2-1; D may be TRBD2 (6 bases). Germline CDR1 and CDR2: KGHDR and SFDVKD. This CDR3 comprises 14 residues. V was cut by 4 bases and J by 7 bases, with 13 bases left in between. CDR3 nucleotide sequence: TGTGCCACCAGTGACTATCGGGAGACGAATGAGCAGTTCTTC. Translating it yields CATSDYRETNEQFF.

This clonotype was counted a few times. The chain is built from TRBV7-2 and TRBJ2-2; possible D gene TRBD2, 6 bases. V was pared by 3 bases and J by 3 bases, with 11 bases between. Germline CDR1 is SGHTA and CDR2 is FQGNSA. The CDR3 is 15 residues long. CDR3 DNA sequence: TGTGCCAGCAGCTTGAGTGGAGGGGACACCGGGGAGCTGTTTTTT. It codes for CASSLSGGDTGELFF.

The sample holds a few counts of this clonotype. The chain couples TRBV12-3 or TRBV12-4 to TRBJ2-5; the D gene is possibly TRBD1 (9 bases). V lost 7 bases, J lost 5 bases, and 23 bases lay in between. The CDR3 consists of 16 residues. This CDR3 reads CASTFSGTGIGETQYF. The CDR3 DNA is TGTGCCAGCACCTTTAGCGGGACAGGGATCGGCGAGACCCAGTACTTC.

The rearrangement joins TRBV5-1 to TRBJ2-2; D is ambiguous. CDR3 length equals 15 residues. V lost 2 bases and J 4 bases, leaving 12 bases between the germline ends. Germline CDR1 and CDR2: SGHRS and YFSETQ. The CDR3 loop is CASSFSGIGTGELFF. The CDR3 DNA reads TGCGCCAGCAGCTTTTCTGGGATAGGCACCGGGGAGCTGTTTTTT.

The sample holds a few counts of this clonotype. The rearrangement links TRBV28 to TRBJ2-3; 8 bases line up with TRBD2. The germline V gene encodes CDR1 MDHEN and CDR2 SYDVKM. V dropped 7 bases and J dropped 8; count of bases not matched to a gene: 8. The CDR3 runs 13 residues. In DNA, the CDR3 is TGTGCCAGCACCGTAGCGGGGCCGGGTACGCAGTATTTT. It is translated as CASTVAGPGTQYF.

This clonotype has at least ten counts. The V gene is TRBV20-1, the J gene TRBJ2-3; D not resolved. The germline V gene encodes CDR1 DFQATT and CDR2 SNEGSKA (reference sequence). The V and J ends lost 2 bases and 5 bases respectively, with 17 bases between them. The CDR3 spans 15 residues. CDR3 bases: TGCAGTGCTAGAAGTCCAGCTAGACATCTAGATACGCAGTATTTT. Translation gives CSARSPARHLDTQYF.

This clonotype showed up just a few times. The chain links TRBV28 to TRBJ1-5; D uncertain. V was shortened by 2 bases and J by 7 bases, with 9 bases between the two germline ends. Germline values: CDR1 MDHEN, CDR2 SYDVKM. CDR3 length: 13 residues. CDR3: CASSLVLFQPQHF. Written as DNA, the CDR3 is TGTGCCAGCAGTTTAGTGTTGTTCCAGCCCCAGCATTTT.

The rearrangement links TRBV30 to TRBJ2-1, with D tentatively TRBD1 (6 bases). CDR1 is GTSNPN, CDR2 SVGIG, per germline (reference sequence). The CDR3 totals 12 residues. Trimming stripped 2 bases from V and 10 bases from J, with 12 bases between. In DNA form, the CDR3 reads TGTGCCTGGAGTCGGAAGGGGACAGAGCAGTTCTTC. Translating it yields CAWSRKGTEQFF.

This clonotype was detected a few times. The rearrangement links TRBV7-8 to TRBJ2-3; 8 bases line up with TRBD2. Germline CDR1 and CDR2: SGHVS and FQNEAQ. This CDR3 spans 16 amino acids. Trimming cost V 6 bases and J 0 bases; bases outside gene matches: 8. The CDR3 protein is CASSPKRGPSTDTQYF. The CDR3 nucleotides are TGTGCCAGCAGTCCGAAGCGGGGGCCTAGCACAGATACGCAGTATTTT.

This clonotype was found a few times. This chain joins TRBV14 and TRBJ2-3; the D is unclear. Germline lookup yields CDR1 SGHDN and CDR2 FVKESK. The CDR3 contains 13 residues. V lost 4 bases and J 5 bases, leaving 10 bases between the germline ends. The CDR3 protein is CASSRSFGDTQYF. In nucleotides, the CDR3 is TGTGCCAGCAGCCGCTCGTTCGGAGATACGCAGTATTTT.

This chain links TRBV7-2 with TRBJ1-1; 7 nucleotides match TRBD1. Germline CDR1 SGHTA, CDR2 FQGNSA. The V gene end was trimmed by 6 bases and the J gene end by 6 bases; junction bases not matched to a gene: 10. The CDR3 covers 14 residues. The CDR3 region has the DNA TGTGCCAGCAGAAAAAGGGACAGTGGCTCTGAAGCTTTCTTT. As protein: CASRKRDSGSEAFF.

This clonotype was counted between two and nine times. The chain is built from TRBV27 and TRBJ1-6, with D perhaps TRBD1 (6 bases). With 6 bases removed from V and 6 bases from J, the gap between germline ends came to 9 bases. Germline CDR1 is MNHEY and CDR2 is SMNVEV (reference sequence). The CDR3 extends over 13 amino acids. CDR3 coding DNA: TGTGCCAGCAGGGACAGTTTTAATTCACCCCTCCACTTT. As protein: CASRDSFNSPLHF.

The CDR3 DNA follows: TGCAGTGCTTGGACGGGGACCAACTATGGCTACACCTTC. This codes for CSAWTGTNYGYTF. The gene calls are TRBV20-1 and TRBJ1-2, with a weak D call TRBD1 (5 bases). The germline V gene has CDR1 DFQATT and CDR2 SNEGSKA (reference sequence). V lost 5 bases and J 2 bases, leaving 12 bases between the germline ends. This CDR3 has 13 amino acids.

This chain connects TRBV12-1 to TRBJ2-7; TRBD1, as called in the table, went unchecked against the DNA. TRBV12-1 is listed as a pseudogene. The length of the CDR3 is 15 residues. The CDR3 DNA sequence: TGTGCCAGCAGCGCCGGGACCGTGAGCTCCTACGAGCAGTACGTC. Translating it yields CASSAGTVSSYEQYV.

This clonotype was seen a handful of times. The chain is built from TRBV4-3 and TRBJ1-3, with a weak D call TRBD1 (5 bases). The germline V gene has CDR1 LGHNA and CDR2 YSLEER. V was trimmed by 0 bases and J by 7 bases, leaving 22 bases between them. The CDR3 covers 18 residues. The chain's CDR3 is CASSQEWGGTEAGNTIYF. For the CDR3, the DNA is TGCGCCAGCAGCCAAGAGTGGGGGGGGACGGAAGCCGGCAACACCATATATTTT.

The chain has TRBV20-1 and TRBJ2-2, with TRBD2 matching over 11 bases. The V segment lost 0 bases and the J segment 8 bases; nucleotides outside the gene matches: 11. Germline CDR1 is DFQATT and CDR2 is SNEGSKA (reference sequence). The length of the CDR3 is 17 residues. The CDR3 protein is CSARDPLSGGATGELFF. The CDR3 nucleotides read TGCAGTGCTAGAGATCCCCTTAGCGGGGGGGCGACGGGGGAGCTGTTTTTT.

In this sample, this clonotype turned up a few times. This rearrangement joins TRBV6-5 to TRBJ2-7; a weak D match, TRBD1 (6 bases). V gave up 3 bases and J gave up 2 bases, with 11 bases separating them. CDR3 length equals 14 residues. CDR1 and CDR2 from the germline V gene are MNHEY and SVGAGI. CDR3 bases: TGTGCCAGCAGTTATCGGACAGCAGCCTACGAGCAGTACTTC. This sequence encodes CASSYRTAAYEQYF.

The chain is built from TRBV24-1 and TRBJ2-3; 11 bases agree with TRBD1. Germline lookup yields CDR1 KGHDR and CDR2 SFDVKD. CDR3 length equals 16 residues. With V trimmed by 4 bases and J by 2 bases, 4 bases remained unmatched. The CDR3 protein is CATSEGTGGFTDTQYF. The CDR3 bases are TGTGCCACCAGTGAAGGGACAGGGGGATTCACAGATACGCAGTATTTT.

This clonotype was observed a handful of times. The chain couples TRBV19 to TRBJ1-1; 7 bases map to TRBD1. V gave up 11 bases and J gave up 1 base; unmatched junction bases: 7. The CDR3 covers 13 residues. Germline assignment: CDR1 LNHDA and CDR2 SQIVND (reference sequence). CDR3: CASKGTANTEAFF. The CDR3 coding sequence is TGTGCCTCCAAGGGGACAGCGAACACTGAAGCTTTCTTT.